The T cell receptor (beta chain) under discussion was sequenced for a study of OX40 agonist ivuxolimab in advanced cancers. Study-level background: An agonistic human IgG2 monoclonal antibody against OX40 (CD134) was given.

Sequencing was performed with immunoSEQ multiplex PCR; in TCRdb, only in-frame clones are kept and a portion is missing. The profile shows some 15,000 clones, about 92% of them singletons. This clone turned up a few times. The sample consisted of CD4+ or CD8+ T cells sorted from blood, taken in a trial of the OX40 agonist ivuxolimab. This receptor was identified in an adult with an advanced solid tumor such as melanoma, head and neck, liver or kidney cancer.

The CDR3 region is CASSQQVNTEAFF. The DNA for the CDR3 is TGTGCCAGCAGCCAACAGGTGAACACTGAAGCTTTCTTT. V gene TRBV14 combines with J gene TRBJ1-1; D remains ambiguous. With 2 bases removed from V and 0 bases from J, the gap between germline ends came to 4 bases. The CDR3 sequence is 13 residues long. Germline CDR1 SGHDN, CDR2 FVKESK.